This T cell receptor (beta chain) derives from a study of Graves' ophthalmopathy and Graves' hyperthyroidism. Amplification of the TCR beta CDR3 regions used RNA transcripts (as template). Amplification began with first-round RT-PCR using HTBI primers, then second-round multiplex PCR was performed. From the multiplex PCR reads, TCRdb called clonotypes with MiXCR, one entry per CDR3 protein. The table records 360,000 or so distinct CDR3 sequences, roughly 18% of them present only once. This clonotype was recorded many times. From germline, CDR1 is MNHNS and CDR2 SASEGT. V lost 5 bases to trimming and J lost 2 bases, with 7 bases between them. The CDR3 spans 13 residues.

Sequencing used peripheral blood. The chain is built from TRBV6-1 and TRBJ1-5; D is unresolved. The clonotype was recovered from a young woman with Graves' ophthalmopathy. This CDR3 reads CASSQSGNQPQHF. DNA for the CDR3: TGTGCCAGCAGTCAATCGGGCAATCAGCCCCAGCATTTT.